Below are 14 T cell receptor beta chains sequenced from a single sample in a study of post-analysis software for immune sequencing data. General study points: About 5 TRBV segments occurring more often in patients than controls included TRBV5-6, TRBV5-1 and TRBV20-1.

The antigens for these receptors are not known. The TCR beta cDNA libraries contained unique molecular identifiers. TCRdb reprocessed the PCR reads with MiXCR, giving one entry per CDR3 protein. Here the sample spans about 430,000 distinct CDR3 sequences, 39% being singletons. The specimen sequenced was blood. Receptors were obtained from a girl between 2 and 10 years old with multiple sclerosis.

This clonotype was counted only a few times. The V call is TRBV29-1, the J call TRBJ2-1; D may be TRBD1 (5 bases). The germline V and J ends were trimmed by 0 bases and 6 bases, with 15 bases remaining between them. Germline V gene sequence: CDR1 SQVTM, CDR2 ANQGSEA. The CDR3 covers 15 residues. The CDR3 loop reads CSVEELGPQTNEQFF. The DNA of the CDR3 is TGCAGCGTTGAAGAGCTGGGGCCCCAGACCAATGAGCAGTTCTTC.

The rearrangement joins TRBV14 to TRBJ1-2; 8 bases fit TRBD1. Germline assignment: CDR1 SGHDN and CDR2 FVKESK. The CDR3 totals 15 residues. With 4 bases clipped from V and 5 bases from J, the junction kept 9 bases outside the gene matches. CDR3 bases: TGTGCCAGCAGCCCCCGGGACAGGCAACTTTATGGCTACACCTTC. Its protein is CASSPRDRQLYGYTF. Full variable domain (missing parts from reference TRBV14 and TRBJ1-2): EAGVTQFPSHSVIEKGQTVTLRCDPISGHDNLYWYRRVMGKEIKFLLHFVKESKQDESGMPNNRFLAERTGGTYSTLKVQPAELEDSGVYFCASSPRDRQLYGYTFGSGTRLTVV.

The V gene is TRBV28, the J gene TRBJ2-3, with D unclear. The CDR3 covers 14 residues. The ends were cut back, 5 bases at V and 0 bases at J, with 9 bases in the middle. Germline values: CDR1 MDHEN, CDR2 SYDVKM. CDR3 residues: CASSTDPSTDTQYF. As DNA, the CDR3 is TGTGCCAGCAGTACAGATCCTAGCACAGATACGCAGTATTTT.

This clonotype was seen more than once but under ten times. The DNA for the CDR3 is TGCAGCGTTGACTCTGGGGCCAACGTCCTGACTTTC. It specifies CSVDSGANVLTF. The chain joins TRBV29-1 to TRBJ2-6; D is undetermined. Trimming cost V 3 bases and J 0 bases, with 0 bases left between them. CDR3 length equals 12 residues. In germline, CDR1 is SQVTM, CDR2 ANQGSEA.

In its sample, this clonotype was seen a few times. This chain links TRBV12-3 or TRBV12-4 with TRBJ1-2, with D possibly matching TRBD1 (5 bases). V was shortened by 5 bases and J by 2 bases, with 18 bases between the two germline ends. The CDR3 runs 16 residues. The CDR3: CASSLPSDSSNYGYTF. The DNA of the CDR3 is TGTGCCAGCAGTCTCCCAAGCGACAGCTCCAACTATGGCTACACCTTC.

This clonotype appeared a single time. The rearrangement uses TRBV7-6 and TRBJ1-1, with 7 bases lining up with TRBD1. The J segment lost 5 bases and the V segment lost 5 bases, leaving 11 bases of the junction unmatched. The CDR3 spans 15 residues. Germline V gives CDR1 SGHVS, CDR2 FNYEAQ. The CDR3 spells CASSVYRGRGTEAFF. The CDR3 nucleotides are TGTGCCAGCAGCGTCTACAGGGGAAGGGGGACTGAAGCTTTCTTT.

This clonotype was seen just once. This chain joins TRBV12-3 or TRBV12-4 and TRBJ2-7; D is uncertain. V was clipped by 1 base and J by 3 bases, with 10 bases between them. The CDR3 sequence is 14 residues long. The CDR3 DNA reads as TGTGCCAGCAGTTTAGGGGTCATGGGCTACGAGCAGTACTTC. This translates into CASSLGVMGYEQYF.

This clonotype has a handful of counts. The CDR3: CSVETGRSYEQYF. The DNA for the CDR3 is TGCAGCGTTGAAACAGGGCGCTCCTACGAGCAGTACTTC. The V call is TRBV29-1, the J call TRBJ2-7; D possibly corresponds to TRBD1 (6 bases). CDR3 length: 13 residues. Germline V gene sequence: CDR1 SQVTM, CDR2 ANQGSEA. Trimming removed 2 bases from V and 0 bases from J, with 8 bases in between.

The rearrangement links TRBV7-2 to TRBJ2-7; 10 bases match TRBD2. CDR3 size: 15 residues. The V gene's germline CDR1 is SGHTA and CDR2 FQGNSA. V shed 1 base, J shed 5 bases, and the junction held 5 bases outside the gene matches. As DNA, the CDR3 is TGTGCCAGCAGCTTAGGTGCTAGCGGGAGCCACGAGCAGTACTTC. Its translation is CASSLGASGSHEQYF.

In this sample, this clonotype turned up a few times. The rearrangement links TRBV5-1 to TRBJ2-7, with 8 positions matching TRBD2. Unmatched junction bases numbered 5, after V lost 3 bases and J lost 3 bases. The germline V gene has CDR1 SGHRS and CDR2 YFSETQ. This CDR3 contains 14 residues. The CDR3 DNA follows: TGCGCCAGCAGCTCGGGACTAGTTAACTACGAGCAGTACTTC. As protein: CASSSGLVNYEQYF. Variable domain in full (rest from reference TRBV5-1 and TRBJ2-7): KAGVTQTPRYLIKTRGQQVTLSCSPISGHRSVSWYQQTPGQGLQFLFEYFSETQRNKGNFPGRFSGRQFSNSRSEMNVSTLELGDSALYLCASSSGLVNYEQYFGPGTRLTVT.

This clonotype was recorded once. Germline is not matched at one junction end, which may reflect a read error. This chain uses TRBV7-2 with TRBJ2-1; TRBD2 matches at 7 bases. The CDR3 is 16 residues long. Germline CDR1 and CDR2: SGHTA and FQGNSA. CDR3 in amino acids: CASSLGLAVKYNEQFF. CDR3 nucleotides: TGTGCCAGCAGTTTAGGGCTAGCGGTCAAGTACAATGAGCAGTTCTTC.

Worth noting for this clonotype: A read error may be the cause here, since a much bigger clone is one base away. This chain links TRBV30 with TRBJ2-3; 7 bases fit TRBD1. Germline V gene lookup returns CDR1 GTSNPN and CDR2 SVGIG (reference sequence). The CDR3 sequence is 13 residues long. For the CDR3, the DNA is TGTGCCTGGAACACCGACTGGACAGGTACGCAGTATTTT. Amino acid sequence: CAWNTDWTGTQYF.

This clonotype was detected only once. V is TRBV4-3 and J is TRBJ1-2; 12 bases are shared with TRBD1. V was pared by 1 base and J by 7 bases, with 10 bases of the junction left unmatched. Per germline, CDR1 LGHNA and CDR2 YSLEER. CDR3 length: 17 amino acids. The CDR3, as DNA: TGCGCCAGCAGCCAAGTAGGGGACAGGGGGCTAGTGGCTGGCTACACCTTC. Translation gives CASSQVGDRGLVAGYTF.

J is TRBJ2-3 and V is TRBV7-2; TRBD1 might be the D (5 bases). Looked up from germline, CDR1 is SGHTA and CDR2 is FQGNSA. Trimming stripped 8 bases from V and 1 base from J, with 13 bases between. The CDR3 covers 14 residues. Here the CDR3 DNA reads TGTGCCAGCCAGAACAGGCAACGCACAGATACGCAGTATTTT. This sequence encodes CASQNRQRTDTQYF.